Below are 8 T cell receptor beta chains sequenced from a single sample in a study of blood T cell repertoires in COVID-19. TCRdb's copy holds only in-frame clones and misses some; the assay was immunoSEQ multiplex PCR. This table holds about 300,000 clones, about 89% found once. Sequencing was done on a sample of peripheral blood. The source is a woman in her twenties or thirties with COVID-19, enrolled during active disease.

The chain is built from TRBV7-9 and TRBJ1-4; 8 nucleotides line up with TRBD1. The CDR3 totals 14 residues. V lost 5 bases to trimming and J lost 3 bases; unmatched junction nucleotides: 2. CDR1 and CDR2 from the germline V gene are SEHNR and FQNEAQ (reference sequence). This chain's CDR3 is CASSQQGANEKLFF. The CDR3 region has the DNA TGTGCCAGCAGCCAACAGGGGGCTAATGAAAAACTGTTTTTT.

This clone was detected once. J is TRBJ2-1 and V is TRBV7-6; 14 positions match TRBD2. Trimming cost V 1 base and J 6 bases; bases outside gene matches: 8. Germline CDR1 reads SGHVS; CDR2 reads FNYEAQ. There are 18 residues in the CDR3. CDR3 sequence reads: CASSLETSGRAIPNEQFF. The CDR3 DNA is TGTGCCAGCAGCTTAGAGACTAGCGGGAGGGCCATTCCCAATGAGCAGTTCTTC. The complete variable domain, with remaining parts taken from reference TRBV7-6 and TRBJ2-1, reads GAGVSQSPRYKVTKRGQDVALRCDPISGHVSLYWYRQALGQGPEFLTYFNYEAQQDKSGLPNDRFSAERPEGSISTLTIQRTEQRDSAMYRCASSLETSGRAIPNEQFFGPGTRLTVL.

V is TRBV12-5 and J is TRBJ2-6; D is uncertain. Germline V lookup: CDR1 LGHNT, CDR2 FRNRAP. Trimming took off 0 bases at V and 0 bases at J, with 15 bases between the two ends. CDR3 length equals 19 residues. CDR3 nucleotide sequence: TGTGCTAGTGGTTTGGTCCCTAAGAGTGAGCTCTCTGGGGCCAACGTCCTGACTTTC. Its protein is CASGLVPKSELSGANVLTF.

The chain joins TRBV7-8 to TRBJ2-1; TRBD2 matches 9 bases. The CDR3 loop spans 18 amino acids. V gave up 7 bases and J gave up 0 bases; unmatched junction bases: 13. Germline CDR1 reads SGHVS; CDR2 reads FQNEAQ. The CDR3 here is CASIQLAGKLSSYNEQFF. In DNA, the CDR3 is TGTGCCAGCATCCAGCTAGCGGGAAAACTGAGCTCCTACAATGAGCAGTTCTTC. Based on the CDR3 plus reference TRBV7-8 and TRBJ2-1, the full variable domain is GAGVSQSPRYKVAKRGQDVALRCDPISGHVSLFWYQQALGQGPEFLTYFQNEAQLDKSGLPSDRFFAERPEGSVSTLKIQRTQQEDSAVYLCASIQLAGKLSSYNEQFFGPGTRLTVL.

This clone came up once. V gene TRBV5-1 combines with J gene TRBJ2-7; possibly TRBD2 for D (6 bases). V was shortened by 9 bases and J by 3 bases, with 25 bases between the two germline ends. This CDR3 has 16 residues. Germline V gives CDR1 SGHRS, CDR2 YFSETQ. This CDR3 is CATLGDWRALHYEQYF. Written as DNA, the CDR3 is TGCGCCACGTTGGGGGACTGGCGGGCGCTACACTACGAGCAGTACTTC.

The chain couples TRBV9 to TRBJ1-3; perhaps TRBD1 as D (5 bases). V lost 3 bases and J lost 4, with 20 bases in between. CDR3 size: 17 residues. Germline V CDR1 and CDR2: SGDLS, YYNGEE. This chain's CDR3 is CASSARRGGLQGNTIYF. The CDR3 region has the DNA TGTGCCAGCAGCGCACGCCGGGGGGGTCTTCAAGGAAACACCATATATTTT.

The chain has TRBV10-3 and TRBJ1-6; 7 nucleotides align to TRBD1. CDR3 size: 14 residues. J gave up 4 bases and V 6 bases, and 3 bases lay outside the gene matches. Per the germline V gene, CDR1 is ENHRY and CDR2 is SYGVKD. The CDR3 DNA follows: TGTGCCATCAGCAGGGGGACTTATAATTCACCCCTCCACTTT. Its translation: CAISRGTYNSPLHF.

The chain has TRBV24-1 and TRBJ2-1, with D perhaps matching TRBD2 (6 bases). Trimming left V 3 bases short and J 6 bases short, with 11 bases between. Germline V lookup: CDR1 KGHDR, CDR2 SFDVKD. The CDR3 is 14 residues long. The CDR3 is CATSDRLVFNEQFF. CDR3 sequence (DNA): TGTGCCACCAGTGATAGACTAGTCTTCAATGAGCAGTTCTTC.